These T cell receptor beta chains were read from a single sample in a study of tumor-infiltrating lymphocytes in primary liver carcinoma. In TCRdb, the multiplex PCR reads were re-called with MiXCR into one record per CDR3 protein. The table lists roughly 49,000 distinct CDR3 sequences, about 77% of them singletons. Source material: liver tumor tissue from sampling region 5. The origin of the receptors is a man in his forties with primary liver carcinoma and hepatitis B virus infection. Both conserved end residues are part of each CDR3. D genes are given only for firm matches. Clone size, where shown, is once, few, many, or a class for clones that have expanded.

>-|TRBD1|TRBV5-4|TRBJ1-1
TGCGCCAGCAGATACGGACAGGGTTTGGGCACTGAAGCTTTCTTT
CASRYGQGLGTEAFF
>-|TRBD2|TRBV28|TRBJ2-3
TGTGCCAACAGTCCCTCTAGCGGGAGGGCCACGGATACGCAGTATTTT
CANSPSSGRATDTQYF
>-|-|TRBV4-3|TRBJ2-5
TGCGCCGGCAGCCTAGCGTATGAAGAGACCCAATACTTC
CAGSLAYEETQYF
>-|-|TRBV11-2|TRBJ2-7
TGTGCCGGCAGTCTCGGGGCCTACGAGCAGTACTTC
CAGSLGAYEQYF
>-|-|TRBV5-1|TRBJ1-5
TGCGTCAGCAGCATGGGTTCGGGGGTCAATCAGCCCCAGCATTTT
CVSSMGSGVNQPQHF
>many|-|TRBV29-1|TRBJ1-2
TGCAGCGCCAACCAGGGAGACGACTATGGCTACACCTTC
CSANQGDDYGYTF
>-|-|TRBV12-3/TRBV12-4|TRBJ2-1
TGTGCCAGCAGTCCTCGGACGTGTCAGCCCTCCTGCAATGAGCAGTTCTTC
CASSPRTCQPSCNEQFF
>-|-|TRBV5-1|TRBJ2-3
TGTGCCAGCAGTTCAGGAAGCACAGATACGCAGTATTTT
CASSSGSTDTQYF
>-|-|TRBV4-1|TRBJ2-3
TGCGCCAGCAGCCAAGCAAATAGCAGGGCCCACACTGATACGCAGTATTTT
CASSQANSRAHTDTQYF
>once|-|TRBV6-2/TRBV6-3|TRBJ1-5
TGTGCCAGCAATTACGACAGTTATCAGACCCAGCATTTT
CASNYDSYQTQHF
>-|-|TRBV10-3|TRBJ2-5
TGTCTCATCAGTGATCAATGGGAGACCCAGTACTTC
CLISDQWETQYF
>-|-|TRBV6-2/TRBV6-3|TRBJ2-7
TGTGCCAGCAGTTACTCGTTGCTCTACGAGCGTTACTTC
CASSYSLLYERYF
>once|-|TRBV11-1|TRBJ2-2
TGTGCCAGAAGCTTTTGGGACACCAGGGAGCTATTTTTT
CARSFWDTRELFF
>-|-|TRBV10-3|TRBJ2-4
TGTGCCGTCAGTGACAACTGGAAAACCAAAAACATTCAGTATTTC
CAVSDNWKTKNIQYF
>few|-|TRBV20-1|TRBJ2-7
TGCAGTGCTAGGGATGTTTACGAGCAGTACTTC
CSARDVYEQYF
>-|-|TRBV11-2|TRBJ2-4
TGTGCCAACACCACTTCGGCGGTAGCCGAAAACATTCGGTACTTC
CANTTSAVAENIRYF
>-|-|TRBV10-2|TRBJ1-1
TGCGCCAGCGTAGAGACGGTCGTGAACACTGAAGTTTTCTTT
CASVETVVNTEVFF
>-|-|TRBV24-1|TRBJ2-6
TGTGCCACCAGTGATCACCTATCCAGGGCCAACGTCCTGACTTTC
CATSDHLSRANVLTF
>-|-|TRBV12-3/TRBV12-4|TRBJ1-1
TGTGCCAGCTGCTCTAGCGACAGCAACACTGAAGCTTTCTTT
CASCSSDSNTEAFF
>-|-|TRBV29-1|TRBJ2-3
TGCAGCGTCCAGCGAGGGGGCACAGATACGCAGTATTTT
CSVQRGGTDTQYF
>-|-|TRBV30|TRBJ1-1
TGTGTCTGGAGTGTATTTAGGACTGCGAACACTGAAGCTTTCTTT
CVWSVFRTANTEAFF
>-|-|TRBV10-3|TRBJ1-5
TGTGCCATCAATGAGCGTGGAGCGAATCAGCACCAGCATTTT
CAINERGANQHQHF
>-|-|TRBV6-5|TRBJ2-3
TGTGTCAGCTGTAGAGAGAGGTGGGCAGATACGCAGTATTTT
CVSCRERWADTQYF
>-|-|TRBV6-1|TRBJ1-5
TGTGCCAGGAGTGAGGTGAGGGGAAAGGCGCCCCAGCATTTT
CARSEVRGKAPQHF
>many|-|TRBV2|TRBJ2-2
TGTGCCAGCAGTGAAGTGAAGGGGGAGCTGTTTTTT
CASSEVKGELFF
>once|-|TRBV5-5|TRBJ2-7
TGTGGCAGTAGCTTTGGACGGTCCTACGAGCAGTACTTC
CGSSFGRSYEQYF
>-|-|TRBV12-3/TRBV12-4|TRBJ2-5
TGTGCCGGCAGACTGACAGGTGAAGAGACCCAGTACTTC
CAGRLTGEETQYF
>-|-|TRBV5-5|TRBJ2-3
TGTGCCAGCAGCTCCACCTCGACCGATGAAACGCAGTATTTT
CASSSTSTDETQYF
>-|-|TRBV7-7|TRBJ2-4
TGTGCTAGCGGCTTAGGTCCCAGGGTGGCCAAAAACATTCAGTACTTC
CASGLGPRVAKNIQYF
>-|-|TRBV6-6|TRBJ2-4
TGTGCCAGCGGTTATGCACAGAAAAACATTCAGTACTTC
CASGYAQKNIQYF
>-|TRBD2|TRBV6-4|TRBJ2-5
TGCGCCAGTGACAGGACTAGCAGGACGGAAGAGACCCAGTACTTC
CASDRTSRTEETQYF